The 22 T cell receptor beta chains presented below share a single source sample, sequenced in a study of shared clonotypes between healthy human individuals. Repertoires were generated with immunoSEQ multiplex PCR, while TCRdb's copy carries only in-frame clones and drops some. The sample carries about 330,000 clones, around nine tenths recorded once. Sequenced: memory CD8+ T cells sorted from blood. Subset meaning: CD45RO+ cells pooled with CCR7-negative TemRA cells. The receptors stem from a man younger than 30 in good health.

The rearrangement uses TRBV5-6 and TRBJ2-2, with TRBD2 as a possible D gene (5 bases). In germline, CDR1 is SGHDT, CDR2 YYEEEE. V was clipped by 3 bases and J by 1 base, with 16 bases between them. The CDR3 totals 17 residues. The CDR3 sequence: CASSYPLGLMNTGELFF. The CDR3 DNA reads TGTGCCAGCAGCTACCCCCTAGGACTTATGAACACCGGGGAGCTGTTTTTT.

The rearrangement joins TRBV15 to TRBJ2-7; tentatively, D is TRBD1 (6 bases). The CDR3 consists of 16 residues. Germline V lookup: CDR1 LNHNV, CDR2 YYDKDF (reference sequence). Trimming pared 0 bases from V and 4 bases from J, leaving 16 bases between. The CDR3 DNA reads TGTGCCACCAGCAGAGATGTCGGGCAGGGGATTTACGAGCAGTACTTC. This sequence encodes CATSRDVGQGIYEQYF.

The chain uses TRBV4-1 and TRBJ2-5; TRBD2 aligns across 10 bases. The trim removed 1 base at V and 0 bases at J, leaving 8 bases unmatched. Germline CDR1 MGHRA, CDR2 YSYEKL. This CDR3 has 18 amino acids. CDR3 nucleotide sequence: TGCGCCAGCAGCCAAGGTAAGCGGGGGGGATCGTACCAAGAGACCCAGTACTTC. Amino acid sequence: CASSQGKRGGSYQETQYF.

The chain is built from TRBV18 and TRBJ2-1; TRBD1 is a possible D gene (6 bases). This CDR3 spans 15 amino acids. Germline V lookup: CDR1 KGHSH, CDR2 LQKENI. The V and J ends lost 0 bases and 6 bases respectively, with 12 bases between them. In DNA form, the CDR3 reads TGTGCCAGCTCACCACCGCAGGGGAGTTCCAATGAGCAGTTCTTC. This codes for CASSPPQGSSNEQFF.

The chain couples TRBV6-6 to TRBJ2-1, with TRBD2 as a possible D gene (6 bases). Trimming cost V 5 bases and J 3 bases, with 17 bases left between them. Germline V gene lookup returns CDR1 MNHNY and CDR2 SVGAGI (reference sequence). The CDR3 loop spans 16 amino acids. This CDR3 is CASSTSEVGGYNEQFF. As DNA, the CDR3 is TGTGCCAGCAGTACCTCGGAAGTCGGGGGCTACAATGAGCAGTTCTTC.

This chain joins TRBV6-1 and TRBJ2-1; D is possibly TRBD1 (5 bases). Looked up from germline, CDR1 is MNHNS and CDR2 is SASEGT. The CDR3 has 13 amino acids. The V end was cut by 7 bases, the J end by 8 bases, with 15 bases between. CDR3 residues: CASTPRGYYEQFF. CDR3 nucleotides: TGTGCCAGCACCCCAAGGGGTTACTATGAGCAGTTCTTC.

CDR3 in DNA: TGTGCCAGCAGTTACCTGAGCGCTAGCACCGGGGAGCTGTTTTTT. As protein: CASSYLSASTGELFF. The chain uses TRBV6-5 and TRBJ2-2, with D unresolved. This CDR3 has 15 residues. V was clipped by 2 bases and J by 4 bases, with 11 bases between them. Germline V CDR1 and CDR2: MNHEY, SVGAGI.

On this clone: This may be a read error: a much more frequent sequence differs by one nucleotide. The chain uses TRBV7-2 and TRBJ2-7; 9 positions agree with TRBD1. Trimming removed 3 bases from V and 2 bases from J; junction bases left unmatched: 2. The CDR3 loop spans 14 amino acids. In germline, CDR1 is SGHTA, CDR2 FQGNSA. The CDR3 loop is CASSFGTGPYEQYF. CDR3 in DNA: TGTGCCAGCAGCTTCGGGACAGGGCCCTACGAGCAGTACTTC.

This chain uses TRBV29-1 with TRBJ2-1, with 12 positions matching TRBD2. Germline V lookup: CDR1 SQVTM, CDR2 ANQGSEA. The CDR3 covers 15 residues. Unmatched junction bases numbered 4, after V lost 0 bases and J lost 7 bases. The CDR3 spells CSVEDWTSGINEQFF. The CDR3 coding sequence is TGCAGCGTTGAAGATTGGACTAGCGGGATAAATGAGCAGTTCTTC.

V usage is TRBV4-1 and J usage is TRBJ2-1; 9 positions agree with TRBD2. V shed 5 bases, J shed 9 bases, and the junction held 5 bases outside the gene matches. Germline V gives CDR1 MGHRA, CDR2 YSYEKL. The CDR3 has 13 residues. CDR3 nucleotide sequence: TGCGCCAGCAGCGAATGGACTAGCGTTGAGCAGTTCTTC. It yields the protein CASSEWTSVEQFF.

The CDR3 protein is CASSYSKGYEQYF. CDR3 nucleotides: TGTGCCAGCAGTTACTCGAAGGGCTACGAGCAGTACTTC. The rearrangement joins TRBV6-5 to TRBJ2-7, with D unclear. The germline V gene has CDR1 MNHEY and CDR2 SVGAGI. The CDR3 sequence is 13 residues long. Trimming took off 0 bases at V and 3 bases at J, with 6 bases between the two ends.

The chain combines TRBV6-1 with TRBJ1-1, with a weak D call TRBD1 (5 bases). The CDR3 length is 16 residues. The germline V and J ends were trimmed by 2 bases and 1 base, with 14 bases remaining between them. The germline V gene encodes CDR1 MNHNS and CDR2 SASEGT. The CDR3 DNA sequence: TGTGCCAGCAGTGAAAATTATGACAGCTGGAACACTGAAGCTTTCTTT. It specifies CASSENYDSWNTEAFF.

The CDR3 sequence: CASSYGAWTTDTQYF. CDR3 nucleotide sequence: TGTGCCAGCAGTTACGGGGCATGGACGACAGATACGCAGTATTTT. The J gene is TRBJ2-3, the V gene TRBV6-5; D may be TRBD1 (5 bases). This CDR3 has 15 residues. The germline CDR1 and CDR2 sequences are MNHEY and SVGAGI. V lost 2 bases and J 3 bases, leaving 12 bases between the germline ends.

The rearrangement uses TRBV13 and TRBJ1-2; D is undetermined. Germline V gene data show CDR1 as PRHDT and CDR2 as FYEKMQ (reference sequence). The V and J ends lost 2 bases and 9 bases respectively, with 7 bases between them. The CDR3 is made up of 11 amino acids. The CDR3 here is CASSLRESYTF. In nucleotides, the CDR3 is TGTGCCAGCAGCTTAAGGGAGAGCTACACCTTC.

CDR3 sequence (DNA): TGTGCCAGTAAATGGGACGACAAGGGGGGGACCCAGTACTTC. This gives the protein CASKWDDKGGTQYF. This chain joins TRBV2 and TRBJ2-5, with D perhaps matching TRBD1 or TRBD2 (6 bases each). The germline V gene has CDR1 SNHLY and CDR2 FYNNEI. V was trimmed by 9 bases and J by 7 bases, leaving 21 bases between them. The CDR3 extends over 14 amino acids.

The chain employs TRBV9 and TRBJ2-7; the match to TRBD1 covers 7 bases. Looked up from germline, CDR1 is SGDLS and CDR2 is YYNGEE. The CDR3 extends over 15 amino acids. The V segment lost 0 bases and the J segment 3 bases; nucleotides outside the gene matches: 6. The CDR3 sequence is CASSVAGTANYEQYF. CDR3 in DNA: TGTGCCAGCAGCGTAGCTGGGACAGCAAACTACGAGCAGTACTTC.

This chain links TRBV13 with TRBJ2-5; TRBD2 matches 7 bases. Germline V gene lookup returns CDR1 PRHDT and CDR2 FYEKMQ (reference sequence). This CDR3 is built from 16 residues. Germline trimming cut 1 base from V and 1 base from J; bases unmatched to any gene: 6. The chain's CDR3 is CASSLEGAGVQETQYF. For the CDR3, the DNA is TGTGCCAGCAGCTTAGAAGGTGCGGGGGTCCAAGAGACCCAGTACTTC.

This clone occurred a few times. The chain combines TRBV30 with TRBJ2-3, with D possibly matching TRBD2 (6 bases). CDR1 and CDR2 from the germline V gene are GTSNPN and SVGIG (reference sequence). V was trimmed by 2 bases and J by 5 bases, leaving 14 bases between them. CDR3 length equals 14 residues. DNA for the CDR3: TGTGCCTGGAGTCCTAGCGCCTTGATAGATACGCAGTATTTT. Protein sequence: CAWSPSALIDTQYF.

V usage is TRBV11-2 and J usage is TRBJ2-7; perhaps TRBD2 as D (6 bases). V lost 0 bases, J lost 0 bases, and 15 bases lay in between. Germline CDR1 is SGHAT and CDR2 is FQNNGV. This CDR3 has 17 residues. This CDR3 reads CASSLELRRDRSYEQYF. The CDR3 bases are TGTGCCAGCAGCTTAGAGTTGCGGAGGGACCGCTCCTACGAGCAGTACTTC. The whole variable domain, filled in from reference TRBV11-2 and TRBJ2-7, reads EAGVAQSPRYKIIEKRQSVAFWCNPISGHATLYWYQQILGQGPKLLIQFQNNGVVDDSQLPKDRFSAERLKGVDSTLKIQPAKLEDSAVYLCASSLELRRDRSYEQYFGPGTRLTVT.

The J gene is TRBJ2-2, the V gene TRBV27, with D unclear. CDR3 length: 19 residues. Per germline, CDR1 MNHEY and CDR2 SMNVEV (reference sequence). V lost 2 bases and J lost 0, with 19 bases in between. The CDR3 coding sequence is TGTGCCAGCAGTTTAGGTTATCCGGGCAGGCTACCGAACACCGGGGAGCTGTTTTTT. It encodes CASSLGYPGRLPNTGELFF.

The V and J genes are TRBV7-9 and TRBJ1-3; no reliable D call. Germline CDR1 reads SEHNR; CDR2 reads FQNEAQ (reference sequence). The CDR3 is 15 amino acids. V lost 1 base, J lost 4 bases, and 11 bases lay in between. The CDR3 DNA is TGTGCCAGCAGCTTAGAACGGGTGACAGGAAACACCATATATTTT. Translated, it gives CASSLERVTGNTIYF.

The chain employs TRBV30 and TRBJ2-1, with D unclear. Trimming pared 1 base from V and 10 bases from J, leaving 8 bases between. Germline V CDR1 and CDR2: GTSNPN, SVGIG (reference sequence). The CDR3 spans 11 residues. The CDR3 nucleotides read TGTGCCTGGAGTGCAGTTAGCGAGCAGTTCTTC. It translates to CAWSAVSEQFF.